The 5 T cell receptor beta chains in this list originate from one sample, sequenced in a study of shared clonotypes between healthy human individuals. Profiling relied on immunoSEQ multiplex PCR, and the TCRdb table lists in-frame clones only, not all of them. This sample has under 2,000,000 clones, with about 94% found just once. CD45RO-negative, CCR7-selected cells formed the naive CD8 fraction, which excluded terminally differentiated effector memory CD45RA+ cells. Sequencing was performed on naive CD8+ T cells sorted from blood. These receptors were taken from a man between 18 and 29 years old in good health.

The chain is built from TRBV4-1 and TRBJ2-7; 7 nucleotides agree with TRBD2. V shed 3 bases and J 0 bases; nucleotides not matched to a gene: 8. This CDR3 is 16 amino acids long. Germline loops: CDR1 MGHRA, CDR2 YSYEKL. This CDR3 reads CASSQGSSGDSYEQYF. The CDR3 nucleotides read TGCGCCAGCAGCCAGGGTTCTAGCGGAGACTCCTACGAGCAGTACTTC.

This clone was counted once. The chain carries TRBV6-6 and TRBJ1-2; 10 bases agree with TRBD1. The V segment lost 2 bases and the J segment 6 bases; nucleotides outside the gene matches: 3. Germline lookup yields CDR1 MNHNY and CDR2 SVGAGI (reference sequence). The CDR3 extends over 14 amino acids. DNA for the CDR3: TGTGCCAGCAGTTACGCGGGACAGGGGAATGGCTACACCTTC. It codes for CASSYAGQGNGYTF.

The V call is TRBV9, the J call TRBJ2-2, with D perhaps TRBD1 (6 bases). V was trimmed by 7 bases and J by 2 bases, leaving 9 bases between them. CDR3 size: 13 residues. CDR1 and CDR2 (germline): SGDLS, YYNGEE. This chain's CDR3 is CASQDSNTGELFF. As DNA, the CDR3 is TGTGCCAGCCAGGACAGTAACACCGGGGAGCTGTTTTTT.

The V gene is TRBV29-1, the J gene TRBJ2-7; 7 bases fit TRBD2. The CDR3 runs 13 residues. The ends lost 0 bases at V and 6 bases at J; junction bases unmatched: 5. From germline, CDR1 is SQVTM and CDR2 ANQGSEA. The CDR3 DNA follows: TGCAGCGTTGAAGACCTAGGGAGGGGCGAGCAGTACTTC. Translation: CSVEDLGRGEQYF.

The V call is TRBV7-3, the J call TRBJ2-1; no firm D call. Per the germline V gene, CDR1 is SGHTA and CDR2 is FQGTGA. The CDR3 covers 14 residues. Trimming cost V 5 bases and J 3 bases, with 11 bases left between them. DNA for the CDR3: TGTGCCAGCAGCCTACGAGACGACTACAATGAGCAGTTCTTC. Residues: CASSLRDDYNEQFF.